This note documents a single T cell receptor (beta chain) sequence. The antigen is not known. Primers: 60 Vbeta forward and 13 Jbeta reverse. Sequencing was performed with immunoSEQ multiplex PCR; in TCRdb, only in-frame clones are kept and a portion is missing. The sample consists of roughly 180,000 clones, around 75% of them appearing once. This record belongs to a study of cytomegalovirus exposure and HLA in healthy donors. Study-wide points: Later analysis found that TCR beta chains associated with HLA were more clonally expanded than other, equally common chains.

This CDR3 has 15 residues. J gave up 1 base and V 2 bases, and 6 bases lay outside the gene matches. Germline CDR1 reads GTSNPN; CDR2 reads SVGIG (reference sequence). Sample: PBMCs. The V call is TRBV30, the J call TRBJ1-1; TRBD1 matches 8 bases. This TCR derives from a woman between 40 and 55 years old in good health and CMV-seropositive. The CDR3 is CAWSRGQGANTEAFF. CDR3 nucleotides: TGTGCCTGGAGTAGGGGTCAGGGGGCGAACACTGAAGCTTTCTTT.